This entry lists 5 T cell receptor beta chains sequenced from one sample in a study of technical replicates of blood from several donors. Libraries were prepared by immunoSEQ multiplex PCR; TCRdb keeps only in-frame clonotypes and omits some of them. The sample comprises 12,000 or so clones, 90% to 95% of which are singletons, and 7.5% to 8% rests with the top ten. The sequenced material came from PBMCs. These TCRs come from a human donor in good health.

The rearrangement joins TRBV6-5 to TRBJ2-1, with D perhaps TRBD2 (5 bases). The CDR3 consists of 12 residues. The germline CDR1 and CDR2 sequences are MNHEY and SVGAGI. Trimming left V 8 bases short and J 5 bases short, with 10 bases between. The CDR3 coding sequence is TGTGCCAGCGGCTGGAGGAACAATGAGCAGTTCTTC. This codes for CASGWRNNEQFF.

The rearrangement uses TRBV5-1 and TRBJ2-1, with 11 bases that match TRBD2. With V trimmed by 0 bases and J by 7 bases, 3 bases remained unmatched. The CDR3 length is 15 residues. Germline CDR1 reads SGHRS; CDR2 reads YFSETQ. The CDR3 sequence: CASSLVTSGSNEQFF. CDR3 bases: TGCGCCAGCAGCTTGGTTACTAGCGGGAGTAATGAGCAGTTCTTC.

This rearrangement joins TRBV2 to TRBJ2-3; 10 positions match TRBD1. With V trimmed by 3 bases and J by 10 bases, 10 bases remained unmatched. Germline V CDR1 and CDR2: SNHLY, FYNNEI. The CDR3 totals 15 residues. The CDR3 DNA reads as TGTGCCAGCAGTGAGAGGACAGGGGGGGGAGAGGCGCAGTATTTT. Protein product: CASSERTGGGEAQYF.

This rearrangement joins TRBV6-5 to TRBJ2-5; D might be TRBD1 (6 bases). The ends were cut back, 4 bases at V and 4 bases at J, with 13 bases in the middle. This CDR3 contains 14 residues. In germline, CDR1 is MNHEY, CDR2 SVGAGI. This CDR3 reads CASSFQGMGETQYF. CDR3 coding DNA: TGTGCCAGCAGTTTTCAGGGGATGGGAGAGACCCAGTACTTC.

This sequence joins TRBV6-6 and TRBJ2-1, with a possible D match to TRBD2 (6 bases). CDR3 length: 14 residues. Trimming cost V 8 bases and J 8 bases, with 19 bases left between them. The V gene's germline CDR1 is MNHNY and CDR2 SVGAGI (reference sequence). In DNA form, the CDR3 reads TGTGCCAGCTACCCGGGAGTTGGAGGGCATGAGCAGTTCTTC. Protein: CASYPGVGGHEQFF.